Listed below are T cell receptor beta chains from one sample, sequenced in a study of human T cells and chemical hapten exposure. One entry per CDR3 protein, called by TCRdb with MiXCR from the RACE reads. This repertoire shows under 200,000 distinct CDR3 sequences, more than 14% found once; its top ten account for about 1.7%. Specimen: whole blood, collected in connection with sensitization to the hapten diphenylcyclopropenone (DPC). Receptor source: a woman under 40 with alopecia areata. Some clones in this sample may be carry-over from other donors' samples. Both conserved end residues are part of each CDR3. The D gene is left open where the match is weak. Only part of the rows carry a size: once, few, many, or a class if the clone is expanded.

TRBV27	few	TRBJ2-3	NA	CASSLGDGTDTQYF	TGTGCCAGCAGTTTGGGTGATGGGACAGATACGCAGTATTTT
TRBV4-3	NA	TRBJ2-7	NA	CASSQSRDSTYEQYF	TGCGCCAGCAGCCAATCTCGCGACAGCACCTACGAGCAGTACTTC
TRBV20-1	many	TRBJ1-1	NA	CSASRERWGEAFF	TGCAGTGCTTCCCGGGAGAGGTGGGGTGAAGCTTTCTTT
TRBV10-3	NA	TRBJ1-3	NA	CAISDYGQPRGNTIYF	TGTGCCATCAGTGACTACGGACAGCCGAGAGGAAACACCATATATTTT
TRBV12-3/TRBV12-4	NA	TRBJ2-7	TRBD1	CASSVDRASSYEQYF	TGTGCCAGCAGTGTAGACAGGGCCAGCTCCTACGAGCAGTACTTC
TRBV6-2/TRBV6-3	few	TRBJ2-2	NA	CASLRGVTGELFF	TGTGCCAGTCTGAGAGGGGTAACCGGGGAGCTGTTTTTT
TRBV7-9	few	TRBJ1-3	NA	CASSPSGPGNTIYF	TGTGCCAGCAGCCCGTCCGGGCCTGGAAACACCATATATTTT
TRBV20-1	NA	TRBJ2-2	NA	CSARDREKTGELFF	TGCAGTGCTAGAGACAGGGAGAAAACCGGGGAGCTGTTTTTT
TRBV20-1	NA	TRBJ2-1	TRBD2	CSALGEGPNEQFF	TGCAGTGCTCTGGGGGAGGGCCCCAATGAGCAGTTCTTC
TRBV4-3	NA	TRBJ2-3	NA	CASSQDAGNTDTQYF	TGCGCCAGCAGCCAAGATGCGGGAAACACAGATACGCAGTATTTT
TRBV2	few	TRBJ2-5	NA	CASGISRSTIQETQYF	TGTGCCAGTGGGATTAGCAGGTCGACAATACAAGAGACCCAGTACTTC
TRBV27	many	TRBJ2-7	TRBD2	CASRQTSGLSSYEQYF	TGTGCCAGCAGACAAACTAGCGGGCTTAGCTCCTACGAGCAGTACTTC
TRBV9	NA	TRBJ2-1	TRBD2	CASSVDPTSGVRNEQFF	TGTGCCAGCAGCGTAGACCCGACTAGCGGGGTACGCAATGAGCAGTTCTTC
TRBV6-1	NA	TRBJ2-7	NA	CASTVQGYYEQYF	TGTGCCAGCACTGTACAGGGATACTACGAGCAGTACTTC
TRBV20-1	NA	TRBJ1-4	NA	CSVNPPTSNEKLFF	TGCAGTGTTAACCCCCCTACTTCTAATGAAAAACTGTTTTTT
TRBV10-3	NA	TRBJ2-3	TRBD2	CAISDGSGRAGDTQYF	TGTGCCATCAGTGACGGTAGCGGGAGGGCCGGAGATACGCAGTATTTT
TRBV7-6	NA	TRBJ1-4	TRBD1	CASSPQGARDEKLFF	TGTGCCAGCAGCCCACAGGGGGCCAGGGATGAAAAACTGTTTTTT
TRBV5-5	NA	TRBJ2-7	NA	CASSLAGQTNYEQYF	TGTGCCAGCAGCTTGGCCGGTCAGACGAACTACGAGCAGTACTTC
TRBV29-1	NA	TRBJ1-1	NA	CSAVGTGNGEAFF	TGCAGCGCGGTAGGAACAGGGAATGGTGAAGCTTTCTTT
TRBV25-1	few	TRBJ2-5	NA	CASSSTGYGQETQYF	TGTGCCAGCAGTAGTACAGGGTACGGGCAAGAGACCCAGTACTTC
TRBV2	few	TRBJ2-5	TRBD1	CASINRDRGQETQYF	TGTGCCAGCATTAACCGGGACAGGGGTCAAGAGACCCAGTACTTC
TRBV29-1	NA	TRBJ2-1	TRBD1	CSVRDSYNEQFF	TGCAGCGTTCGGGACAGCTACAATGAGCAGTTCTTC
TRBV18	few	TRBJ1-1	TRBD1	CATKQGMNTEAFF	TGTGCCACCAAACAGGGGATGAACACTGAAGCTTTCTTT
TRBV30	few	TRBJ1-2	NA	CAWSVRAGVLYGYTF	TGTGCCTGGAGTGTACGGGCAGGCGTCCTGTATGGCTACACCTTC
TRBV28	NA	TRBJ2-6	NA	CASSQASGANVLTF	TGTGCCAGCAGCCAGGCCTCTGGGGCCAACGTCCTGACTTTC
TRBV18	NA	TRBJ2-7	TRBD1	CASSLRQGGEQYF	TGTGCCAGCTCACTTCGACAGGGGGGCGAGCAGTACTTC
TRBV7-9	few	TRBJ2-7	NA	CASSGGWHEQYF	TGTGCCAGCAGCGGGGGCTGGCACGAGCAGTACTTC
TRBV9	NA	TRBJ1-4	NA	CASSVELSTNEKLFF	TGTGCCAGCAGCGTAGAACTTTCAACTAATGAAAAACTGTTTTTT
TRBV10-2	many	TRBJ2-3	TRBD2	CASTRLAGDTDTQYF	TGCGCCAGCACAAGACTAGCGGGAGACACAGATACGCAGTATTTT
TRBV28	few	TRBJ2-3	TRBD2	CASSFRSGDGTQYF	TGTGCCAGCAGTTTTCGTAGCGGGGACGGGACGCAGTATTTT
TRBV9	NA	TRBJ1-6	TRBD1	CASSAQGDVNSPLHF	TGTGCCAGCAGCGCCCAGGGGGATGTGAATTCACCCCTCCACTTT
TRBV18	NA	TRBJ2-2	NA	CASLVTGELFF	TGTGCCAGCTTGGTTACCGGGGAGCTGTTTTTT
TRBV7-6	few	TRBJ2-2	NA	CASSRNIFAKRSTGELFF	TGTGCCAGCAGCCGTAATATTTTCGCCAAACGGTCCACCGGGGAGCTGTTTTTT
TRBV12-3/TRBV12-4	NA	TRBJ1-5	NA	CASSFSAGSNQPQHF	TGTGCCAGCAGTTTTTCAGCGGGGAGCAATCAGCCCCAGCATTTT
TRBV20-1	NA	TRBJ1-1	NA	CSAKVPGVTEAFF	TGCAGTGCTAAGGTCCCGGGGGTCACTGAAGCTTTCTTT
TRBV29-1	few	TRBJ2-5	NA	CSVEGPGRSETQYF	TGCAGCGTTGAAGGCCCCGGGAGAAGCGAGACCCAGTACTTC
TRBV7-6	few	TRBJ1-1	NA	CASSPRYGNTEAFF	TGTGCCAGCAGCCCCAGATACGGGAACACTGAAGCTTTCTTT
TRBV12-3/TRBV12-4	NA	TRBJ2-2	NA	CASRSGGPAPAGELFF	TGTGCCAGCAGGTCTGGGGGGCCCGCTCCTGCCGGGGAGCTGTTTTTT
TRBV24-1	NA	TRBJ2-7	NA	CATSSGTASYEQYF	TGTGCCACCAGTTCCGGAACAGCCTCCTACGAGCAGTACTTC
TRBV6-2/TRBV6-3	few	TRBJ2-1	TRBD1	CASSYADRGSYNEQFF	TGTGCCAGCAGTTACGCAGACAGGGGGTCCTACAATGAGCAGTTCTTC
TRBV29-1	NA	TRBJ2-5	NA	CSVGLGGQETQYF	TGCAGCGTTGGACTCGGCGGACAAGAGACCCAGTACTTC
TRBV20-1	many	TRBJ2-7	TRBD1	CSARPPATDRGYEQYF	TGCAGTGCTAGACCACCCGCTACTGACAGGGGATACGAGCAGTACTTC
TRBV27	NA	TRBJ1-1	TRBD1	CASSPSPHRGTEAFF	TGTGCCAGCAGTCCATCGCCTCACAGGGGGACTGAAGCTTTCTTT
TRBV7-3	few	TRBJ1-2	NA	CASSLSGLANYGYTF	TGTGCCAGCAGCTTAAGCGGGTTAGCTAACTATGGCTACACCTTC
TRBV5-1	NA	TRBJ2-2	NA	CASTENTGELFF	TGCGCCAGCACCGAGAACACCGGGGAGCTGTTTTTT
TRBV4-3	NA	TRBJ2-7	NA	CASSQESLGPYEQYF	TGCGCCAGCAGCCAAGAATCGCTAGGACCCTACGAGCAGTACTTC
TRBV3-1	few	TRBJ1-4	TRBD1	CASSQPGQGYEKLFF	TGTGCCAGCAGCCAACCGGGACAGGGTTATGAAAAACTGTTTTTT
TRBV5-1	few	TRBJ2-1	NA	CASSPVIAGATEQFF	TGCGCCAGCAGCCCCGTTATAGCCGGGGCAACTGAGCAGTTCTTC
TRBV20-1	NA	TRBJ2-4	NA	CSATPALGLAKNIQYF	TGCAGTGCTACACCTGCACTAGGGCTAGCCAAAAACATTCAGTACTTC
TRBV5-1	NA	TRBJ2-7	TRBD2	CASSYGLAGGGEQYF	TGCGCCAGCAGCTACGGACTAGCGGGAGGAGGCGAGCAGTACTTC
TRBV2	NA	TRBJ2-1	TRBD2	CASSALAGGPVGFF	TGTGCCAGCAGTGCCCTAGCGGGGGGGCCCGTCGGGTTCTTC
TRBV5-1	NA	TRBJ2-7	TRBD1	CASSRTGLIYEQYF	TGCGCCAGCAGCCGGACAGGTTTAATTTACGAGCAGTACTTC
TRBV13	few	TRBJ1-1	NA	CASSFVRGTEAFF	TGTGCCAGCAGCTTTGTACGAGGGACTGAAGCTTTCTTT
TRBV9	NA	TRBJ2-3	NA	CASSVGGSDTQYF	TGTGCCAGCAGCGTAGGCGGATCAGATACGCAGTATTTT
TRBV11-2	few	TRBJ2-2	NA	CASSRGPVGTGELFF	TGTGCCAGCAGCCGGGGGCCCGTCGGCACCGGGGAGCTGTTTTTT